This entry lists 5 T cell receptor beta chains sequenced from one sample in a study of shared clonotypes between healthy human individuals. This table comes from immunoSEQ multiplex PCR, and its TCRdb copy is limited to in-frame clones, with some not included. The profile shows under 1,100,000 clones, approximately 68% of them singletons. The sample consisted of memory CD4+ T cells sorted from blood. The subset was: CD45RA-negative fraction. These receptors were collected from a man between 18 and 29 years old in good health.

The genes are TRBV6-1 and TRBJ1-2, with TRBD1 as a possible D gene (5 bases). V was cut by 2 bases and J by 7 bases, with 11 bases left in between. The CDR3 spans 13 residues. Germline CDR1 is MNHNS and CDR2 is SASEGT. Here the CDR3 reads CASSESGKGGYTF. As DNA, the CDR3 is TGTGCCAGCAGTGAATCAGGGAAGGGTGGCTACACCTTC.

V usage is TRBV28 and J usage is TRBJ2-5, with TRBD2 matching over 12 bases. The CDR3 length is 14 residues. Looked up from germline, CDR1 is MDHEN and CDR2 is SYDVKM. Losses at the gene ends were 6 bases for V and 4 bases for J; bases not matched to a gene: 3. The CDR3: CASRASGGAETQYF. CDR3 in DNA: TGTGCCAGCAGGGCTAGCGGGGGGGCAGAGACCCAGTACTTC.

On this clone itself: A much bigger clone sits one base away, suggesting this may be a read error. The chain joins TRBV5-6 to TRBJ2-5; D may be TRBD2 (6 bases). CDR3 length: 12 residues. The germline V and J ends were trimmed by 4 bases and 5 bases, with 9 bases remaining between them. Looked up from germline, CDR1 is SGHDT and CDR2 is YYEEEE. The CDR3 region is CASSGGRETQYF. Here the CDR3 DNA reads TGTGCCAGCAGCGGAGGGAGGGAGACCCAGTACTTC.

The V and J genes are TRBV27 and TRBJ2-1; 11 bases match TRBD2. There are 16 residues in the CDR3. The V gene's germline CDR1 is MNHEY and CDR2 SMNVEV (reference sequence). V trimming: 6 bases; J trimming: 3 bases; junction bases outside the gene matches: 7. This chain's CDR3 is CASSRSGTSGYNEQFF. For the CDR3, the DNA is TGTGCCAGCAGCCGTTCCGGGACTAGCGGCTACAATGAGCAGTTCTTC.

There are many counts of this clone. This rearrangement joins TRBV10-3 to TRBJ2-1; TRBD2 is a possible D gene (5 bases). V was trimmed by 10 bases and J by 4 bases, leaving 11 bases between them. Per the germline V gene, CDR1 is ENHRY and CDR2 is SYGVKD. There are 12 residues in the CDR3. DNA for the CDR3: TGTGCCACGAAAGGACTTTACAATGAGCAGTTCTTC. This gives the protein CATKGLYNEQFF.